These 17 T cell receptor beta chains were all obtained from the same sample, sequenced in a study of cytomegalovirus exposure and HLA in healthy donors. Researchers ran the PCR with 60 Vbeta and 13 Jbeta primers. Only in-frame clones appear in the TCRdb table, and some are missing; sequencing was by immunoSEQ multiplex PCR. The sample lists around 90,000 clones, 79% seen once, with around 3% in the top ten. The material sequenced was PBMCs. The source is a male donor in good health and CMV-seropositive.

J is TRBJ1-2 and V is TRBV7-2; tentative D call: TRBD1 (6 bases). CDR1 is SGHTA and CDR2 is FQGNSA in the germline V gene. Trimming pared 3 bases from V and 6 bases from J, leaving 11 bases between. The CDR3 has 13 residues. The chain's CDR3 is CASSFRGLDGYTF. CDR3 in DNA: TGTGCCAGCAGCTTCAGGGGTTTGGATGGCTACACCTTC.

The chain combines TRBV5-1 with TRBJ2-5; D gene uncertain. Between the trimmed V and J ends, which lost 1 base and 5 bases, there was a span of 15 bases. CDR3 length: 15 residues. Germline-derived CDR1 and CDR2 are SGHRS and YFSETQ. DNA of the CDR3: TGCGCCAGCAGCTTGTTTGGGCAGGAAAGGGAGACCCAGTACTTC. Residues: CASSLFGQERETQYF.

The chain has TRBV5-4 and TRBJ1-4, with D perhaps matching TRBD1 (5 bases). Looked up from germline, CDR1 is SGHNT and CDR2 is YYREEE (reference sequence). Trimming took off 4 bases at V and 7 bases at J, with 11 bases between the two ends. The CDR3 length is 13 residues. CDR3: CASSLQGTEKLFF. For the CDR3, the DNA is TGTGCCAGCAGCCTTCAGGGCACTGAAAAACTGTTTTTT.

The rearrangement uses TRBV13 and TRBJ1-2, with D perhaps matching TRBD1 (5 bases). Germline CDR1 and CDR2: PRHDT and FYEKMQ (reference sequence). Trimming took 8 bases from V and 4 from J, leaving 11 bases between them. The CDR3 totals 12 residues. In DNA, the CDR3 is TGTGCCAGCGGGGCGGGGGGCTATGGCTACACCTTC. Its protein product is CASGAGGYGYTF.

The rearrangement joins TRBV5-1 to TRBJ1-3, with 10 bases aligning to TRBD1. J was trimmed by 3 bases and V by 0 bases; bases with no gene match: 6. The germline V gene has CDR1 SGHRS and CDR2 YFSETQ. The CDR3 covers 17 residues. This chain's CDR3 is CASSLVDRDRGGNTIYF. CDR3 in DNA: TGCGCCAGCAGCTTGGTAGACCGGGACAGGGGTGGAAACACCATATATTTT.

The DNA of the CDR3 is TGTGCCAGCAGTTACCCCGGACAGAACTATGGCTACACCTTC. Protein: CASSYPGQNYGYTF. The rearrangement uses TRBV6-5 and TRBJ1-2; D is perhaps TRBD1 (6 bases). The CDR3 runs 14 residues. Between the trimmed V and J ends, which lost 2 bases and 2 bases, there was a span of 9 bases. Per germline, CDR1 MNHEY and CDR2 SVGAGI.

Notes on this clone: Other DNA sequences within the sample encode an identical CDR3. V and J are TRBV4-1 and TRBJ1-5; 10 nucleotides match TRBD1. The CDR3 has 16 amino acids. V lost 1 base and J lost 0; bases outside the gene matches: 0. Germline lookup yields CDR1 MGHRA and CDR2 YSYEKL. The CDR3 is CASSQGQGASNQPQHF. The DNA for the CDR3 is TGCGCCAGCAGCCAAGGACAGGGGGCTAGCAATCAGCCCCAGCATTTT.

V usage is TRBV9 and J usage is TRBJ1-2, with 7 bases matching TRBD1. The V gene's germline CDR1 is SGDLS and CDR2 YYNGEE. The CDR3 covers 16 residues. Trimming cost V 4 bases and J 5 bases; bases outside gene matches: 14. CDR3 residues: CASSRDSALEMYGYTF. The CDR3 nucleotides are TGTGCCAGCAGCAGGGACAGCGCCTTGGAGATGTATGGCTACACCTTC.

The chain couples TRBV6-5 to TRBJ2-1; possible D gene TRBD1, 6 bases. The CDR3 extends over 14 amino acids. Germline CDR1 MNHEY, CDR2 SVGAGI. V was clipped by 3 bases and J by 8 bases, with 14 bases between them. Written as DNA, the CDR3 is TGTGCCAGCAGTTATCGCAGGGGATCTGATGAGCAGTTCTTC. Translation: CASSYRRGSDEQFF.

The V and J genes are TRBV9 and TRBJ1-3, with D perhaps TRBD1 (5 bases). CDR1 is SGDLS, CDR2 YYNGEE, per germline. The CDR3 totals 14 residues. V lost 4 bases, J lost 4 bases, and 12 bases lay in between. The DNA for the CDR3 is TGTGCCAGCAGCTCGGGGACTTCCGGAAACACCATATATTTT. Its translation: CASSSGTSGNTIYF.

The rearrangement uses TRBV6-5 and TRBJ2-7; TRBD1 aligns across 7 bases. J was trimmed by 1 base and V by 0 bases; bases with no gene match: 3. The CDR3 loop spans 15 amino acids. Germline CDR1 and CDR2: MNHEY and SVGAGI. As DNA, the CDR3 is TGTGCCAGCAGTTACTCCCACAGGGGTTCCTACGAGCAGTACTTC. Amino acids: CASSYSHRGSYEQYF.

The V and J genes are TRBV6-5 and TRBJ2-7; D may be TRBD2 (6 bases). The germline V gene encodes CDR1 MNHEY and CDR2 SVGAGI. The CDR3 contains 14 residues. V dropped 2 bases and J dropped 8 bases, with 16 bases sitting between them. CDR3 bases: TGTGCCAGCAGTTACCGACGGGACTTGGTCCAGCAGTACTTC. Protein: CASSYRRDLVQQYF.

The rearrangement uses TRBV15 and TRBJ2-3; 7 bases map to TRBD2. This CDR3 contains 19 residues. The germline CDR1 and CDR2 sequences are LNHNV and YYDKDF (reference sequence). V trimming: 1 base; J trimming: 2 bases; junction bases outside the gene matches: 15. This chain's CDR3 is CATSRVWGGDLLNTDTQYF. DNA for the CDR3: TGTGCCACCAGCAGAGTTTGGGGGGGGGACCTGTTAAACACAGATACGCAGTATTTT.

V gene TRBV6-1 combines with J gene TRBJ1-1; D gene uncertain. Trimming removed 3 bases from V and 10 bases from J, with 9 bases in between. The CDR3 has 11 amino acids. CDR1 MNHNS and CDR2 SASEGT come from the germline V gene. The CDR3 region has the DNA TGTGCCAGCAGTGAGTTTGGGCTAGCTTTCTTT. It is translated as CASSEFGLAFF.

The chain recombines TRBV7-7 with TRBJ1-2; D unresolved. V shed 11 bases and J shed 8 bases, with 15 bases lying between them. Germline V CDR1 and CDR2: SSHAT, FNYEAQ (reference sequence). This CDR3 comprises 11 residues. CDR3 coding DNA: TGTGCCGCGCCACCCGCGGCGGGCTACACCTTC. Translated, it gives CAAPPAAGYTF.

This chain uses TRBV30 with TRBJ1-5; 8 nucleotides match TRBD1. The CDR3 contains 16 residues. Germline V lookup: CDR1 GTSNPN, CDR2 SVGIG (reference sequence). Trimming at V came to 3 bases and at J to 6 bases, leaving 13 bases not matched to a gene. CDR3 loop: CAWRALGQGAGQPQHF. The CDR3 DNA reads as TGTGCCTGGAGGGCACTTGGACAGGGCGCGGGTCAGCCCCAGCATTTT.

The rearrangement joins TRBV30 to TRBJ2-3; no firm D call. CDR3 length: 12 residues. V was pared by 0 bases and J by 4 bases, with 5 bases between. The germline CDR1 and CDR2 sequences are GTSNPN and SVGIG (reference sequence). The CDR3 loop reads CAWSVRADTQYF. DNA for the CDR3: TGTGCCTGGAGTGTACGGGCAGATACGCAGTATTTT.